Given below is one T cell receptor (beta chain) in context. Its antigen is still unknown. The sample is drawn from a study of Graves' ophthalmopathy and Graves' hyperthyroidism. Whole-study findings and limits: The 13-signature model separated ophthalmopathy from stable hyperthyroidism at roughly 90% sensitivity and nearly 82% specificity.

The CDR3 is 15 amino acids. With 6 bases clipped from V and 3 bases from J, the junction kept 8 bases outside the gene matches. Germline V lookup: CDR1 SGHAT, CDR2 FQNNGV. Amplified TCR beta CDR3 regions were obtained using RNA transcripts as template. Amplification began with first-round RT-PCR using HTBI primers, then second-round multiplex PCR was performed. TCRdb re-called the multiplex PCR reads with MiXCR, one entry per CDR3 protein. The sample lists 150,000 or so distinct CDR3 sequences; about 40% were seen once. The PBMCs originated from more than 8 ml of fresh peripheral blood. The chain has TRBV11-2 and TRBJ2-5, with TRBD2 identical over 9 bases. The TCR sequence derives from a middle-aged woman with Graves' ophthalmopathy. Input material: peripheral blood. This chain's CDR3 is CASSPRPSGKETQYF. CDR3 DNA: TGTGCCAGCAGTCCCAGGCCTAGCGGGAAAGAGACCCAGTACTTC.